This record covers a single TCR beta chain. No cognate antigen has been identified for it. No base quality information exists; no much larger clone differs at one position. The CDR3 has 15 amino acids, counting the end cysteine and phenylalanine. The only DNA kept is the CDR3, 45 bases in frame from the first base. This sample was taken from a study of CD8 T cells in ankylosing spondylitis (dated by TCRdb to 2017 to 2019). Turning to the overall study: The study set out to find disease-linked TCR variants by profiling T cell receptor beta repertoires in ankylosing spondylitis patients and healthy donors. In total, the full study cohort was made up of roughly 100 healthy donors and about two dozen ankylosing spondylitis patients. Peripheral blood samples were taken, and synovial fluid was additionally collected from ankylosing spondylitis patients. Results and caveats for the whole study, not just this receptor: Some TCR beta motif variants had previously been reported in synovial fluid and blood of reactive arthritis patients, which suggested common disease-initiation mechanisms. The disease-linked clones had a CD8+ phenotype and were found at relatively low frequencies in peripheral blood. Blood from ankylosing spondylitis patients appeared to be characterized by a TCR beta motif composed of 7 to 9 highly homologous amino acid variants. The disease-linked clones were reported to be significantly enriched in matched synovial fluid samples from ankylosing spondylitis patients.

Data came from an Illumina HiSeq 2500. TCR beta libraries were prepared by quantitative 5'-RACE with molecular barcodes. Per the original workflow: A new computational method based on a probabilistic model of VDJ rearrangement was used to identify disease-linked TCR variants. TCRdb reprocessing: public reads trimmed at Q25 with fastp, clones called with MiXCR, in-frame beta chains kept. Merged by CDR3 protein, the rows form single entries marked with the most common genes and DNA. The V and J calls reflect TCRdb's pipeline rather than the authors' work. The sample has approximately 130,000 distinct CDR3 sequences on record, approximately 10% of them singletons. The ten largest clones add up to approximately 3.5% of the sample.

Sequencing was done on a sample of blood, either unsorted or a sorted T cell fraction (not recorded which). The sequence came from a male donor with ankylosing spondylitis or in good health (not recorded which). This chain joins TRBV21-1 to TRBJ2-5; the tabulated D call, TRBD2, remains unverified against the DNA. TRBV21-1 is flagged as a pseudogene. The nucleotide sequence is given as TGTGCCAGCAGCAAAGGTGGCACTAGATACGAGACCCAGTACTTC. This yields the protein CASSKGGTRYETQYF.